This passage covers 21 T cell receptor beta chains from one sample sequenced in a study of T cells after yellow fever vaccination. From the 5' RACE reads, TCRdb called clonotypes with MiXCR, one entry per CDR3 protein. The sample lists around 250,000 distinct CDR3 sequences, around 5.2% occurring once. The sequencing used CD4+ T cells sorted from PBMCs, collected on the day of the yellow fever booster vaccination. The source is a man between 18 and 29 years old who received the YFV17D yellow fever vaccine.

The chain has TRBV20-1 and TRBJ1-5; a weak D match, TRBD1 (6 bases). V gave up 4 bases and J gave up 4 bases, with 11 bases separating them. There are 13 residues in the CDR3. Germline V gene lookup returns CDR1 DFQATT and CDR2 SNEGSKA (reference sequence). The CDR3 sequence: CSATKQGNQPQHF. The DNA for the CDR3 is TGCAGTGCTACAAAACAGGGAAATCAGCCCCAGCATTTT.

This clonotype was recorded at least ten times. Here the CDR3 DNA reads TGCGCCAGCAACAGAGGGGGCGATTCGGGCCAAGAGACCCAGTACTTC. Its protein product is CASNRGGDSGQETQYF. This chain uses TRBV5-1 with TRBJ2-5; 7 nucleotides align to TRBD1. The CDR3 is 16 residues long. Unmatched junction bases numbered 12, after V lost 6 bases and J lost 1 base. CDR1 and CDR2 from the germline V gene are SGHRS and YFSETQ. The complete variable domain, with remaining parts taken from reference TRBV5-1 and TRBJ2-5, reads KAGVTQTPRYLIKTRGQQVTLSCSPISGHRSVSWYQQTPGQGLQFLFEYFSETQRNKGNFPGRFSGRQFSNSRSEMNVSTLELGDSALYLCASNRGGDSGQETQYFGPGTRLLVL.

In its sample, this clonotype was seen a few times. The chain has TRBV20-1 and TRBJ1-2; perhaps TRBD1 as D (6 bases). Germline loops: CDR1 DFQATT, CDR2 SNEGSKA (reference sequence). CDR3 length: 15 amino acids. The germline V and J ends were trimmed by 3 bases and 8 bases, with 22 bases remaining between them. The CDR3 region is CSARAVQGGSGGYTF. The CDR3 coding sequence is TGCAGTGCTAGGGCCGTACAGGGAGGGAGTGGCGGCTACACCTTC.

This clonotype turned up a few times. The chain couples TRBV19 to TRBJ2-5; D is perhaps TRBD1 (5 bases). Germline-derived CDR1 and CDR2 are LNHDA and SQIVND (reference sequence). V lost 2 bases, J lost 1 base, and 11 bases lay in between. CDR3 size: 15 residues. This chain's CDR3 is CASSITTGPQETQYF. The CDR3 DNA follows: TGTGCCAGTAGTATAACTACAGGACCCCAAGAGACCCAGTACTTC.

This clonotype was seen many times. The genes are TRBV20-1 and TRBJ1-2; D possibly corresponds to TRBD1 (6 bases). CDR1 DFQATT and CDR2 SNEGSKA come from the germline V gene (reference sequence). The CDR3 is made up of 16 amino acids. Trimming shortened V by 0 bases and J by 4 bases, and 18 bases separated the two germline ends. CDR3 nucleotides: TGCAGTGCTAGAGATAGGCGGACAGCATTTTTCTATGGCTACACCTTC. It codes for CSARDRRTAFFYGYTF.

This clonotype was seen ten or more times. The rearrangement uses TRBV5-1 and TRBJ1-1, with TRBD1 identical over 9 bases. The CDR3 length is 15 residues. V gave up 0 bases and J gave up 4 bases; unmatched junction bases: 4. From germline, CDR1 is SGHRS and CDR2 YFSETQ. The CDR3 bases are TGCGCCAGCAGCTTGGCAGAGACAGGGGGCACTGAAGCTTTCTTT. It is translated as CASSLAETGGTEAFF.

This clonotype was counted at least ten times. This chain links TRBV5-1 with TRBJ1-1, with a weak D call TRBD1 (5 bases). V was trimmed by 0 bases and J by 4 bases, leaving 19 bases between them. The CDR3 sequence is 17 residues long. Germline V gene data show CDR1 as SGHRS and CDR2 as YFSETQ. DNA for the CDR3: TGCGCCAGCAGCTTGGACCCGGGAAACTTTGGGGCCACTGAAGCTTTCTTT. Protein sequence: CASSLDPGNFGATEAFF.

This clonotype was seen at least ten times. The gene calls are TRBV15 and TRBJ2-5; D call uncertain. This CDR3 has 16 residues. Germline CDR1 is LNHNV and CDR2 is YYDKDF (reference sequence). V lost 1 base to trimming and J lost 1 base, with 13 bases between them. CDR3 coding DNA: TGTGCCACCAGCAGAGCCCGGGCAGAGGTCCAAGAGACCCAGTACTTC. Protein product: CATSRARAEVQETQYF.

This clonotype was found a few times. V usage is TRBV2 and J usage is TRBJ2-3; no clear D. Germline assignment: CDR1 SNHLY and CDR2 FYNNEI. The CDR3 contains 12 residues. V was cut by 3 bases and J by 7 bases, with 8 bases left in between. The CDR3 sequence: CASSERSNTQYF. CDR3 coding DNA: TGTGCCAGCAGTGAGAGAAGCAATACGCAGTATTTT.

Ten or more counts support this clonotype. The chain employs TRBV5-4 and TRBJ2-4, with D unclear. The CDR3 runs 16 residues. V dropped 0 bases and J dropped 0 bases, with 10 bases sitting between them. The germline gives CDR1 SGHNT, CDR2 YYREEE (reference sequence). The CDR3 DNA is TGTGCCAGCAGCTTGGTCGGATTACTAGCCAAAAACATTCAGTACTTC. Residues: CASSLVGLLAKNIQYF.

In its sample, this clonotype was seen many times. The rearrangement uses TRBV4-1 and TRBJ2-3, with 8 bases matching TRBD2. The CDR3 spans 16 residues. The V gene end was trimmed by 3 bases and the J gene end by 2 bases; junction bases not matched to a gene: 7. Germline loops: CDR1 MGHRA, CDR2 YSYEKL. CDR3 region: CASSQLAGPSTDTQYF. The CDR3 bases are TGCGCCAGCAGCCAGCTAGCGGGCCCCTCCACAGATACGCAGTATTTT.

The sample holds many counts of this clonotype. The chain links TRBV15 to TRBJ2-5; D call uncertain. Germline lookup yields CDR1 LNHNV and CDR2 YYDKDF (reference sequence). The CDR3 sequence is 12 residues long. The V end was cut by 0 bases, the J end by 5 bases, with 4 bases between. CDR3 in amino acids: CATSRDVETQYF. In DNA, the CDR3 is TGTGCCACCAGCAGAGATGTGGAGACCCAGTACTTC.

This clonotype came up a few times. The J gene is TRBJ1-3, the V gene TRBV4-2, with D perhaps TRBD1 (5 bases). Germline CDR1 LGHNA, CDR2 YNFKEQ. This CDR3 has 17 residues. V was pared by 2 bases and J by 0 bases, with 14 bases between. The CDR3 DNA follows: TGTGCCAGCAGCCAACTCTCTGGGGCCGGCTCTGGAAACACCATATATTTT. Translated: CASSQLSGAGSGNTIYF.

The V and J genes are TRBV20-1 and TRBJ2-1, with TRBD2 matching over 9 bases. Germline trimming cut 0 bases from V and 7 bases from J; bases unmatched to any gene: 7. The germline V gene has CDR1 DFQATT and CDR2 SNEGSKA (reference sequence). This CDR3 contains 15 residues. The CDR3 protein is CSAREGRGGRNEQFF. The CDR3 region has the DNA TGCAGTGCTAGAGAGGGGCGGGGGGGCCGAAATGAGCAGTTCTTC.

This clonotype was detected ten times or more. This rearrangement joins TRBV21-1 to TRBJ2-7; whether TRBD1, the table's D call, matches the DNA was not checked. TRBV21-1 is reported as a pseudogene. This CDR3 comprises 12 residues. This chain's CDR3 is CASSKERQWQYV. The DNA of the CDR3 is TGTGCCAGCAGCAAAGAGAGACAGTGGCAGTACGTC.

The chain joins TRBV10-3 to TRBJ2-3; TRBD1 is a possible D gene (5 bases). The V gene's germline CDR1 is ENHRY and CDR2 SYGVKD. CDR3 length: 13 residues. The V end lost 5 bases, the J end lost 1 base, and 7 bases lay between the germline ends. CDR3 sequence: CAISMTGTDTQYF. CDR3 in DNA: TGTGCCATCAGTATGACAGGCACAGATACGCAGTATTTT.

This clonotype occurred a few times. V and J are TRBV5-1 and TRBJ2-2; D is undetermined. In germline, CDR1 is SGHRS, CDR2 YFSETQ. The germline V and J ends were trimmed by 0 bases and 0 bases, with 6 bases remaining between them. The CDR3 contains 15 residues. The CDR3 region is CASSLEAANTGELFF. The CDR3 DNA reads as TGCGCCAGCAGCTTGGAGGCAGCGAACACCGGGGAGCTGTTTTTT.

This clonotype was seen many times. This chain uses TRBV18 with TRBJ2-6; D is undetermined. Trimming shortened V by 3 bases and J by 0 bases, and 6 bases separated the two germline ends. The length of the CDR3 is 15 residues. CDR1 KGHSH and CDR2 LQKENI come from the germline V gene. Written as DNA, the CDR3 is TGTGCCAGCTCACCTCCCCACTCTGGGGCCAACGTCCTGACTTTC. Translating gives CASSPPHSGANVLTF. The complete variable domain, with remaining parts taken from reference TRBV18 and TRBJ2-6, reads NAGVMQNPRHLVRRRGQEARLRCSPMKGHSHVYWYRQLPEEGLKFMVYLQKENIIDESGMPKERFSAEFPKEGPSILRIQQVVRGDSAAYFCASSPPHSGANVLTFGAGSRLTVL.

This clonotype occurred many times. J is TRBJ2-1 and V is TRBV12-3 or TRBV12-4; 8 positions match TRBD1. This CDR3 spans 15 amino acids. The V segment lost 6 bases and the J segment 0 bases; nucleotides outside the gene matches: 4. The CDR3, as DNA: TGTGCCAGCAGCCCGGGACAGGACTCCTACAATGAGCAGTTCTTC. Its translation is CASSPGQDSYNEQFF.

The genes are TRBV7-6 and TRBJ2-2; TRBD1 agrees at 10 bases. Germline CDR1 is SGHVS and CDR2 is FNYEAQ. The CDR3 sequence is 17 residues long. The V segment lost 5 bases and the J segment 3 bases; nucleotides outside the gene matches: 9. CDR3 sequence (DNA): TGTGCCAGCAGCCATCGCCCGGGACAGGGGTACACCGGGGAGCTGTTTTTT. Amino acids: CASSHRPGQGYTGELFF.

Only a few counts were recorded for this clonotype. The chain combines TRBV4-3 with TRBJ2-3, with TRBD2 matching over 12 bases. Germline CDR1 reads LGHNA; CDR2 reads YSLEER. Germline trimming cut 3 bases from V and 4 bases from J; bases unmatched to any gene: 2. The CDR3 is 15 amino acids. The CDR3 nucleotides read TGCGCCAGCAGCCACTCTAGCGGGGGGGCAGATACGCAGTATTTT. As protein: CASSHSSGGADTQYF.